This TCR beta chain is from a study of blood T cell repertoires in COVID-19. At the level of the study: Researchers got acute and convalescent COVID-19 samples from the United States, Italy and Spain. PBMCs, B-cell-depleted T cells, or T cells were the source of the cDNA or gDNA that made up the material.

Germline loops: CDR1 SGHVS, CDR2 FQNEAQ. V shed 5 bases and J shed 2 bases, with 13 bases lying between them. The CDR3 length is 14 residues. Original handling: Cell counts per sample came from amplifying reference gene primers. Clones were sequenced by immunoSEQ multiplex PCR, and TCRdb holds only the in-frame ones, with some missing. D and trimming were read from the DNA, whereas the V and J calls and clone size are those reported in that table. Altogether some 250,000 clones are present, around 90% being singletons, with the ten largest covering roughly 0.8%. Specimen: peripheral blood. The clonotype originates from a woman in her thirties with acute or convalescent COVID-19. The chain has TRBV7-8 and TRBJ2-7; D is unclear. The CDR3 nucleotides are TGTGCCAGCAGCCCGCCCGCGGCGACCTACGAGCAGTACTTC. Protein: CASSPPAATYEQYF. Variable domain in full (rest from reference TRBV7-8 and TRBJ2-7): GAGVSQSPRYKVAKRGQDVALRCDPISGHVSLFWYQQALGQGPEFLTYFQNEAQLDKSGLPSDRFFAERPEGSVSTLKIQRTQQEDSAVYLCASSPPAATYEQYFGPGTRLTVT.